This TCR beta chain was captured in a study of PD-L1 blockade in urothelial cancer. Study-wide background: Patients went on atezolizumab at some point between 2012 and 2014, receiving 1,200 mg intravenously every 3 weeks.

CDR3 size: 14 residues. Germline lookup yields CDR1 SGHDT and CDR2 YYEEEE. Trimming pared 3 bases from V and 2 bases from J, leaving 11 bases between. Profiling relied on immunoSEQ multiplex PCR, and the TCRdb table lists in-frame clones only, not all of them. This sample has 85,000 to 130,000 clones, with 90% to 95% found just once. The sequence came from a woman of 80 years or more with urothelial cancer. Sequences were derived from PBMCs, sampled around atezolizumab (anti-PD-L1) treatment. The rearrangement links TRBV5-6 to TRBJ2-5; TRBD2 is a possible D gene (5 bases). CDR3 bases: TGTGCCAGCAGCTCGCGGGTAGTTCAAGAGACCCAGTACTTC. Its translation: CASSSRVVQETQYF.